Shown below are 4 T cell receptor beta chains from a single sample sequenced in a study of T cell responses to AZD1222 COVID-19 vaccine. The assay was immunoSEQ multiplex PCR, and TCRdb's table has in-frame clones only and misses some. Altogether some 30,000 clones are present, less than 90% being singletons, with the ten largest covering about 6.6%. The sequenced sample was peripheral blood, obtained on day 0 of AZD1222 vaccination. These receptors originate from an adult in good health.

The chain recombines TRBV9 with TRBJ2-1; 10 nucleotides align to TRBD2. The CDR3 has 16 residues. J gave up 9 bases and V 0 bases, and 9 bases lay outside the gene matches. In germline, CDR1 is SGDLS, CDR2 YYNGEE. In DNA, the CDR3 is TGTGCCAGCAGCGTAGGGGGGAGCGGGAGGGCTGCTGAGCAGTTCTTC. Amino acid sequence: CASSVGGSGRAAEQFF.

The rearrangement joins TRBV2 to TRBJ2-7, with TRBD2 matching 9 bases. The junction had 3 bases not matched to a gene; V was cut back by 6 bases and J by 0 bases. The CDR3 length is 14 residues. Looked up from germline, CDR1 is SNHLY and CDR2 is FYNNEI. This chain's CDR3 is CASRLAGASYEQYF. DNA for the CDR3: TGTGCCAGCAGACTAGCGGGCGCCTCCTACGAGCAGTACTTC.

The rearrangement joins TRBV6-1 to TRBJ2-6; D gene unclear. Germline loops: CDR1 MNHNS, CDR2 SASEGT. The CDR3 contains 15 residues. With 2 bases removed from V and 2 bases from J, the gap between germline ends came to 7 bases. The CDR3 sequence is CASSEQRTGANVLTF. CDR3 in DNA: TGTGCCAGCAGTGAACAAAGAACTGGGGCCAACGTCCTGACTTTC.

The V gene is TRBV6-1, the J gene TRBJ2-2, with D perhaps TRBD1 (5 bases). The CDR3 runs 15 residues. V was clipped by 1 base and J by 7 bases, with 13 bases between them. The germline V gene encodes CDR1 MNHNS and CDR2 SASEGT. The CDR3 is CASSEVVSRGGELFF. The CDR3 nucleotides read TGTGCCAGCAGTGAAGTGGTTTCAAGGGGCGGGGAGCTGTTTTTT.